This T cell receptor (beta chain) is drawn from a study of glioma-infiltrating T cells. Germline V gene lookup returns CDR1 MDHEN and CDR2 SYDVKM. Trimming removed 6 bases from V and 4 bases from J; junction bases left unmatched: 10. This CDR3 comprises 15 residues. TCR alpha and beta CDR3 regions were amplified from RNA using iRepertoire nested multiplex PCR. Via MiXCR, TCRdb re-called the multiplex PCR reads, giving one row per CDR3 protein. The sample comprises 400,000 or so distinct CDR3 sequences, around 38% of which are singletons, and around 12% rests with the top ten. Sequenced material: glioma tissue, nonneoplastic brain tissue, or PBMCs (not recorded which). The chain recombines TRBV28 with TRBJ2-3, with 7 positions matching TRBD2. This sequence originates from a human donor with low-grade glioma or glioblastoma, undergoing nonglioma brain surgery, or in good health (not recorded which). The CDR3 protein is CASSQLRGYPDTQYF. DNA of the CDR3: TGTGCCAGCAGCCAGCTGCGGGGGTACCCAGATACGCAGTATTTT.